This entry lists 25 T cell receptor beta chains sequenced from one sample in a study of long-term antiretroviral therapy in people with HIV. At survey level, the immunoSEQ assay was run in its v3.0 version. Using immunoSEQ multiplex PCR, the repertoire was profiled, and TCRdb retains in-frame clones only, with some absent. The table has tens of thousands of clones, less than 85% seen once; the top ten hold 11% to 15%. The sequences come from unsorted PBMCs, collected 2.9 years after starting antiretroviral therapy. These TCRs come from a woman aged 25 to 39 with HIV.

The J gene is TRBJ2-5, the V gene TRBV6-5; 8 bases match TRBD1. This CDR3 region has 15 residues. The germline gives CDR1 MNHEY, CDR2 SVGAGI. Trimming at V came to 2 bases and at J to 1 base, leaving 3 bases not matched to a gene. For the CDR3, the DNA is TGTGCCAGCAGTTACCAGGGGGCCCCCCAAGAGACCCAGTACTTC. This translates into CASSYQGAPQETQYF.

The genes are TRBV27 and TRBJ1-4; TRBD1 might be the D (6 bases). V was trimmed by 2 bases and J by 8 bases, leaving 12 bases between them. The CDR3 runs 14 residues. Germline-derived CDR1 and CDR2 are MNHEY and SMNVEV (reference sequence). CDR3 DNA sequence: TGTGCCAGCAGTTTAATCTGGGGGCGAGAAAAACTGTTTTTT. This translates into CASSLIWGREKLFF. The complete variable domain, with remaining parts taken from reference TRBV27 and TRBJ1-4, reads EAQVTQNPRYLITVTGKKLTVTCSQNMNHEYMSWYRQDPGLGLRQIYYSMNVEVTDKGDVPEGYKVSRKEKRNFPLILESPSPNQTSLYFCASSLIWGREKLFFGSGTQLSVL.

The chain recombines TRBV7-3 with TRBJ2-3; D might be TRBD1 (6 bases). Trimming removed 5 bases from V and 0 bases from J, with 21 bases in between. Germline V gene sequence: CDR1 SGHTA, CDR2 FQGTGA. The CDR3 consists of 18 residues. In DNA form, the CDR3 reads TGTGCCAGCAGCAGACAGGAACTTTCCCCTACTAGCACAGATACGCAGTATTTT. This codes for CASSRQELSPTSTDTQYF.

The V and J genes are TRBV25-1 and TRBJ1-3; D is undetermined. V was trimmed by 4 bases and J by 0 bases, leaving 13 bases between them. This CDR3 has 16 residues. Germline V CDR1 and CDR2: MGHDK, SYGVNS. CDR3 DNA: TGTGCCAGCAGTGTTCTAAGAGGGAGCTCTGGAAACACCATATATTTT. It codes for CASSVLRGSSGNTIYF.

V is TRBV27 and J is TRBJ1-2; 8 bases agree with TRBD1. From germline, CDR1 is MNHEY and CDR2 SMNVEV (reference sequence). The CDR3 is made up of 16 amino acids. With V trimmed by 4 bases and J by 6 bases, 13 bases remained unmatched. The CDR3 DNA reads as TGTGCCAGCAGTTATACACCCCCCGCAGGGGGCCATGGCTACACCTTC. The encoded protein is CASSYTPPAGGHGYTF.

The gene calls are TRBV30 and TRBJ1-5; the match to TRBD1 covers 9 bases. This CDR3 contains 14 residues. Per the germline V gene, CDR1 is GTSNPN and CDR2 is SVGIG (reference sequence). The V gene end was trimmed by 2 bases and the J gene end by 4 bases; junction bases not matched to a gene: 3. The CDR3 is CAWSLGTGNQPQHF. CDR3 DNA: TGTGCCTGGAGTCTCGGGACAGGGAATCAGCCCCAGCATTTT.

This clone has only a few counts. This chain uses TRBV5-4 with TRBJ2-7, with 11 bases identical to TRBD1. Germline CDR1 SGHNT, CDR2 YYREEE (reference sequence). J lost 2 bases, V lost 2 bases, and 3 bases had no gene match. This CDR3 region has 15 residues. Here the CDR3 reads CASSLPGQGAYEQYF. Here the CDR3 DNA reads TGTGCCAGCAGCTTACCGGGACAGGGGGCCTACGAGCAGTACTTC. The full variable domain, with the rest looked up from reference TRBV5-4 and TRBJ2-7, is ETGVTQSPTHLIKTRGQQVTLRCSSQSGHNTVSWYQQALGQGPQFIFQYYREEENGRGNFPPRFSGLQFPNYSSELNVNALELDDSALYLCASSLPGQGAYEQYFGPGTRLTVT.

V usage is TRBV28 and J usage is TRBJ1-1; D ambiguous. V dropped 4 bases and J dropped 0 bases, with 6 bases sitting between them. From germline, CDR1 is MDHEN and CDR2 SYDVKM. The CDR3 totals 13 residues. CDR3 region: CASSYRVNTEAFF. The CDR3 region has the DNA TGTGCCAGCAGTTATAGGGTGAACACTGAAGCTTTCTTT.

This clone is labeled medium-sized. This sample also contains other DNA sequences that code for the same CDR3. The rearrangement uses TRBV27 and TRBJ2-2; tentative D call: TRBD1 (5 bases). CDR1 and CDR2 (germline): MNHEY, SMNVEV (reference sequence). V shed 6 bases and J shed 5 bases, with 7 bases lying between them. CDR3 size: 12 residues. The CDR3 loop is CASSHRTGELFF. The CDR3 DNA reads as TGTGCCAGCAGCCACAGGACCGGGGAGCTGTTTTTT.

CDR3: CASSSGGGNYEQYF. CDR3 coding DNA: TGTGCCAGCAGCTCCGGGGGGGGGAACTACGAGCAGTACTTC. The rearrangement joins TRBV5-6 to TRBJ2-7, with 8 bases identical to TRBD2. Looked up from germline, CDR1 is SGHDT and CDR2 is YYEEEE. The CDR3 is made up of 14 amino acids. V gave up 3 bases and J gave up 3 bases; unmatched junction bases: 5.

The count of this clone is one. The chain links TRBV18 to TRBJ2-3; D unresolved. The germline V gene has CDR1 KGHSH and CDR2 LQKENI. The V and J ends lost 4 bases and 4 bases respectively, with 3 bases between them. The CDR3 contains 11 residues. The CDR3 DNA is TGTGCCAGCTCACTCGCAGATACGCAGTATTTT. It codes for CASSLADTQYF.

The V call is TRBV5-1, the J call TRBJ1-2; D possibly corresponds to TRBD1 (5 bases). The germline V and J ends were trimmed by 3 bases and 4 bases, with 25 bases remaining between them. From germline, CDR1 is SGHRS and CDR2 YFSETQ. The CDR3 contains 18 residues. As DNA, the CDR3 is TGCGCCAGCAGCTCCAAACCGGGACCGACGGGGACCGGCTATGGCTACACCTTC. Translation: CASSSKPGPTGTGYGYTF.

This chain uses TRBV10-3 with TRBJ1-5, with 12 bases aligning to TRBD1. The ends lost 5 bases at V and 4 bases at J; junction bases unmatched: 6. This CDR3 has 16 amino acids. Germline-derived CDR1 and CDR2 are ENHRY and SYGVKD. The CDR3 is CAISPRDRGLNQPQHF. CDR3 DNA sequence: TGTGCCATCAGTCCCCGGGACAGGGGGCTTAATCAGCCCCAGCATTTT.

V is TRBV5-1 and J is TRBJ2-5, with 12 positions matching TRBD1. This CDR3 is built from 16 residues. V lost 0 bases, J lost 5 bases, and 5 bases stayed unmatched. Germline V gives CDR1 SGHRS, CDR2 YFSETQ. This chain's CDR3 is CASSLEGTGGLETQYF. CDR3 nucleotide sequence: TGCGCCAGCAGCTTGGAGGGGACAGGGGGCCTTGAGACCCAGTACTTC.

The chain couples TRBV2 to TRBJ1-2; D remains unclear. Trimming cost V 8 bases and J 9 bases, with 13 bases left between them. CDR1 and CDR2 from the germline V gene are SNHLY and FYNNEI. The CDR3 is made up of 11 amino acids. The CDR3 loop is CASPTRESYTF. As DNA, the CDR3 is TGTGCCAGCCCCACCCGGGAAAGCTACACCTTC.

This clone was counted only a few times. CDR3 coding DNA: TGTGCCAGCAGCCAAGTGGTAGGTGGGGAAAAACTGTTTTTT. Protein product: CASSQVVGGEKLFF. The rearrangement links TRBV4-2 to TRBJ1-4; no clear D gene. Germline CDR1 and CDR2: LGHNA and YNFKEQ. Between the trimmed V and J ends, which lost 1 base and 8 bases, there was a span of 11 bases. The CDR3 has 14 amino acids.

The chain employs TRBV30 and TRBJ2-7; a possible D gene is TRBD2 (7 bases). Looked up from germline, CDR1 is GTSNPN and CDR2 is SVGIG (reference sequence). The CDR3 spans 12 residues. V was cut by 2 bases and J by 6 bases, with 11 bases left in between. The CDR3 coding sequence is TGTGCCTGGAGTTTCGGGGGGCGCGAGCAGTACTTC. Translated: CAWSFGGREQYF.

This clone was found a few times. This chain links TRBV11-3 with TRBJ1-1, with D unresolved. Germline CDR1 reads SGHNT; CDR2 reads YENEEA. V was clipped by 2 bases and J by 1 base, with 8 bases between them. This CDR3 spans 14 amino acids. The chain's CDR3 is CASSLRGKNTEAFF. The CDR3 DNA follows: TGTGCCAGCAGCTTACGAGGGAAGAACACTGAAGCTTTCTTT.

The chain has TRBV28 and TRBJ2-3; 9 nucleotides line up with TRBD1. This CDR3 spans 14 amino acids. Trimming removed 6 bases from V and 0 bases from J; junction bases left unmatched: 1. Looked up from germline, CDR1 is MDHEN and CDR2 is SYDVKM. CDR3 residues: CASRGTGSTDTQYF. The CDR3 bases are TGTGCCAGCAGGGGGACAGGGAGCACAGATACGCAGTATTTT.

V gene TRBV6-1 combines with J gene TRBJ1-3, with D unresolved. The CDR3 totals 14 residues. V lost 3 bases, J lost 2 bases, and 8 bases lay in between. Germline loops: CDR1 MNHNS, CDR2 SASEGT. The CDR3 region is CASSEGYTGNTIYF. For the CDR3, the DNA is TGTGCCAGCAGTGAGGGCTATACTGGAAACACCATATATTTT.

CDR3: CATSRASGGYNEQFF. The CDR3 bases are TGTGCCACCAGCAGAGCTAGCGGGGGGTACAATGAGCAGTTCTTC. V gene TRBV15 combines with J gene TRBJ2-1; TRBD2 aligns across 11 bases. CDR3 length: 15 residues. The germline gives CDR1 LNHNV, CDR2 YYDKDF (reference sequence). The V gene end was trimmed by 1 base and the J gene end by 4 bases; junction bases not matched to a gene: 0.

This clone was found once. The chain carries TRBV15 and TRBJ2-1; a weak D match, TRBD1 (6 bases). CDR3 length: 15 residues. Germline CDR1 is LNHNV and CDR2 is YYDKDF (reference sequence). Trimming stripped 1 base from V and 3 bases from J, with 10 bases between. The CDR3 DNA follows: TGTGCCACCAGCAGAGGCAGGGGAAGCTACAATGAGCAGTTCTTC. Protein sequence: CATSRGRGSYNEQFF.

J is TRBJ1-1 and V is TRBV6-1; D is unresolved. The V gene lost 4 bases and the J gene lost 2 bases, with 11 bases spanning the gap. Germline values: CDR1 MNHNS, CDR2 SASEGT. The CDR3 spans 14 residues. The CDR3 protein is CASSANTLNTEAFF. CDR3 bases: TGTGCCAGCAGTGCCAACACCCTTAACACTGAAGCTTTCTTT.

This sequence joins TRBV2 and TRBJ2-5; D uncertain. Germline values: CDR1 SNHLY, CDR2 FYNNEI. The CDR3 is 12 residues long. V was clipped by 3 bases and J by 5 bases, with 7 bases between them. DNA of the CDR3: TGTGCCAGCAGTGATAGTATGGAGACCCAGTACTTC. It yields the protein CASSDSMETQYF.

V is TRBV19 and J is TRBJ2-2; tentatively, D is TRBD2 (6 bases). V lost 6 bases and J 7 bases, leaving 18 bases between the germline ends. The V gene's germline CDR1 is LNHDA and CDR2 SQIVND (reference sequence). CDR3 size: 15 residues. The chain's CDR3 is CASSSGGRGGGELFF. In DNA, the CDR3 is TGTGCCAGTAGCTCAGGAGGGCGGGGCGGCGGGGAGCTGTTTTTT.